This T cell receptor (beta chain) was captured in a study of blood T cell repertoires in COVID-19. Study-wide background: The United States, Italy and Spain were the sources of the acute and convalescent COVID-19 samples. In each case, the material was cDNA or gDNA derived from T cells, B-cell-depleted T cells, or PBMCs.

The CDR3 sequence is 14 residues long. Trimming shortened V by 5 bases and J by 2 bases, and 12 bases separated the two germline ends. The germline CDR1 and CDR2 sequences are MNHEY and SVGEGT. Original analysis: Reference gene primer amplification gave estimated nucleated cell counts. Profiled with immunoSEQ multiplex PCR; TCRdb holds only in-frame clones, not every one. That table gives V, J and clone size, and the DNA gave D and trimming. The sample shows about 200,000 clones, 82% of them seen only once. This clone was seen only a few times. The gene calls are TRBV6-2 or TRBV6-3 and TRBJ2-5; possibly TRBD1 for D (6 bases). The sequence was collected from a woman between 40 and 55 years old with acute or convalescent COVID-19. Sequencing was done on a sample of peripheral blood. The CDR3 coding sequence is TGTGCCAGCAGTACAGGGCTCCAACAAGAGACCCAGTACTTC. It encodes CASSTGLQQETQYF.